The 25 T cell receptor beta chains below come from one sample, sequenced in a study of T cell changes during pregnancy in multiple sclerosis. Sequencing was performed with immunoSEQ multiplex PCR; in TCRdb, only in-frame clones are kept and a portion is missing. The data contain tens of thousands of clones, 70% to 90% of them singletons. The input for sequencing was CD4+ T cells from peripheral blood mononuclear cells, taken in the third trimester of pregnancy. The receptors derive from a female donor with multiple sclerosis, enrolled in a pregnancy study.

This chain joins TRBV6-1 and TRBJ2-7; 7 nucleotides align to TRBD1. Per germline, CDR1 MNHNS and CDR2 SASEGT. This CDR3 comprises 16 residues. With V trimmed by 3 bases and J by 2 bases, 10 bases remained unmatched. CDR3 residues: CASSEMYGTAAYEQYF. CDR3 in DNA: TGTGCCAGCAGTGAGATGTACGGGACAGCAGCCTACGAGCAGTACTTC.

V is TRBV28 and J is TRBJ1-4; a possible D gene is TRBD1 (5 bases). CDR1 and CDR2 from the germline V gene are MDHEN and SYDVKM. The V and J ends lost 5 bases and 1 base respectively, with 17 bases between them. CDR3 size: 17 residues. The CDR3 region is CASSPPRGVGTNEKLFF. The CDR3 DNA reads TGTGCCAGCAGTCCACCCCGGGGGGTGGGAACTAATGAAAAACTGTTTTTT.

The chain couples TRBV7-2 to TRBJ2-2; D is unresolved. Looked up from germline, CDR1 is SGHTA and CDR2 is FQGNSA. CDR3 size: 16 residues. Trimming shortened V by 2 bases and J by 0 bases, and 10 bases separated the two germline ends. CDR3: CASSLSGFANTGELFF. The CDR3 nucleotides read TGTGCCAGCAGCTTATCCGGGTTCGCGAACACCGGGGAGCTGTTTTTT.

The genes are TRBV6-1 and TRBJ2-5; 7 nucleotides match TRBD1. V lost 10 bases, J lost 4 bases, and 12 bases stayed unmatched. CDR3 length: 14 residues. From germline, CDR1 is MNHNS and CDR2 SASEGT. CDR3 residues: CAIFATGARETQYF. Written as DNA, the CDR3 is TGTGCCATCTTTGCTACAGGGGCCCGAGAGACCCAGTACTTC.

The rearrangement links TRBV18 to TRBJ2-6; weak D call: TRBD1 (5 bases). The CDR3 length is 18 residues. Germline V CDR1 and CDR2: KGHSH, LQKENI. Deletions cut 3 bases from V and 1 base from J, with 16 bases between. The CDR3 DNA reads TGTGCCAGCTCACCTTTCCTAGGGGCTCGTTCTGGGGCCAACGTCCTGACTTTC. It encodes CASSPFLGARSGANVLTF.

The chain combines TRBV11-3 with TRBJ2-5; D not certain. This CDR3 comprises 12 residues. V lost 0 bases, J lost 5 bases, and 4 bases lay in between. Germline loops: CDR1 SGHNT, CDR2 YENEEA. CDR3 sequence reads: CASSLDHETQYF. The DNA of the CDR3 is TGTGCCAGCAGCTTAGATCATGAGACCCAGTACTTC.

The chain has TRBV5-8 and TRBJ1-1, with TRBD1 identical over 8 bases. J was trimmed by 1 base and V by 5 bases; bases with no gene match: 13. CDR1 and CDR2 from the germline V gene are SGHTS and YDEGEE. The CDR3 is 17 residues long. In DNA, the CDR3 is TGTGCCAGCAGTCGAGGGGGCGGACAGGGCCAGAACACTGAAGCTTTCTTT. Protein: CASSRGGGQGQNTEAFF.

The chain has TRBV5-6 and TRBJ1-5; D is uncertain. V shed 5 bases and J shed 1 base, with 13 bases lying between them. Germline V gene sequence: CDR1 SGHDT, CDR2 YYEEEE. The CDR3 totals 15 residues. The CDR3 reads CASSHIRESNQPQHF. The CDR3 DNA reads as TGTGCCAGCAGTCACATACGGGAAAGCAATCAGCCCCAGCATTTT.

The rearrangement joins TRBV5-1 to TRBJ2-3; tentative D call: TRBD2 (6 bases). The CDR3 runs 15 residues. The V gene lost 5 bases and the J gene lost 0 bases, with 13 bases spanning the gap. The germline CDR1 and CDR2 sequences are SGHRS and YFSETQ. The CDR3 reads CASSRGTFSTDTQYF. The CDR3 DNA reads TGCGCCAGCAGTCGTGGGACTTTTAGCACAGATACGCAGTATTTT.

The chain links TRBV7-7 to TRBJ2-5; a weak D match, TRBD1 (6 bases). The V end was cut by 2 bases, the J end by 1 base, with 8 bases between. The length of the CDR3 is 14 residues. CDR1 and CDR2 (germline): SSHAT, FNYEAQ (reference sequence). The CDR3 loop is CASSLIGGQETQYF. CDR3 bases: TGTGCCAGCAGCTTAATAGGGGGCCAAGAGACCCAGTACTTC.

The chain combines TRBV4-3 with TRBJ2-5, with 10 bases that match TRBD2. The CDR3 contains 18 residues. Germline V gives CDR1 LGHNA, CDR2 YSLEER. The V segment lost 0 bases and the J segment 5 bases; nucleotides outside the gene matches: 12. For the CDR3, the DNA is TGCGCCAGCAGCCAAGATCGCTTGAAGCGGGGGGGCGTGGAGACCCAGTACTTC. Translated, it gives CASSQDRLKRGGVETQYF.

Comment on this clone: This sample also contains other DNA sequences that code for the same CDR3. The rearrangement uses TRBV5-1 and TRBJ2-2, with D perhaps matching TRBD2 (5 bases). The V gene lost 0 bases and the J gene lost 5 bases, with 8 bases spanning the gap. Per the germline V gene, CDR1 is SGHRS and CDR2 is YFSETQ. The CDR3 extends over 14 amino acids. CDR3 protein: CASSLGGGTGELFF. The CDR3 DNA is TGCGCCAGCAGCTTGGGAGGCGGGACCGGGGAGCTGTTTTTT.

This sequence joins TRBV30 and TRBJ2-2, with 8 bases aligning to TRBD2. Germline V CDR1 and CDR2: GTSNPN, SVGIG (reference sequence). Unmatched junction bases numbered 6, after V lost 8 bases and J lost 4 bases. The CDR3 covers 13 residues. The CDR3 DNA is TGTGCCCGCGGGGGGTACGGCACCGGGGAGCTGTTTTTT. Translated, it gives CARGGYGTGELFF.

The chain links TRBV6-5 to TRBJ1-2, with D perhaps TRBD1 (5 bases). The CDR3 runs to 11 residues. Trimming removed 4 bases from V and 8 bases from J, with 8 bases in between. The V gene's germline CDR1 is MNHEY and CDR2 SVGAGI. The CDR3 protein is CASSSGKGYTF. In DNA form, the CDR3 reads TGTGCCAGCAGTTCAGGGAAAGGCTACACCTTC.

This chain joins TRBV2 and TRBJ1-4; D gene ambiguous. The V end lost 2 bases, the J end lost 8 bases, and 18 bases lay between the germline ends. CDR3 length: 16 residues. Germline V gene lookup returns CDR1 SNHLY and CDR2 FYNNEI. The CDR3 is CASSEMSARLAEKLFF. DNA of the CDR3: TGTGCCAGCAGTGAAATGTCCGCAAGACTTGCGGAAAAACTGTTTTTT.

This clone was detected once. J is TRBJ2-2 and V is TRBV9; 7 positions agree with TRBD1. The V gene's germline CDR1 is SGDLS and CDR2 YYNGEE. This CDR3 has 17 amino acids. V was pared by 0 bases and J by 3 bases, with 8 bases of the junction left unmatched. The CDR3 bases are TGTGCCAGCAGCGTAGCTACAGGGGAGCTATACACCGGGGAGCTGTTTTTT. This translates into CASSVATGELYTGELFF.

CDR3 sequence (DNA): TGTGCCAGCAGCTCTCCGGGGACAGGGTTAGATACGCAGTATTTT. It translates to CASSSPGTGLDTQYF. This chain connects TRBV7-2 to TRBJ2-3, with 9 bases aligning to TRBD1. V lost 4 bases, J lost 5 bases, and 7 bases stayed unmatched. Germline lookup yields CDR1 SGHTA and CDR2 FQGNSA. The CDR3 is 15 residues long.

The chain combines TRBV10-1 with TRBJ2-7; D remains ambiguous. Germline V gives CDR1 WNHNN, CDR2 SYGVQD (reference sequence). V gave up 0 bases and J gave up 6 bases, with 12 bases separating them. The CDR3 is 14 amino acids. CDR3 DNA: TGCGCCAGCAGTGAGTCGAGGCAGCCCAGCGAGCAGTACTTC. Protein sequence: CASSESRQPSEQYF.

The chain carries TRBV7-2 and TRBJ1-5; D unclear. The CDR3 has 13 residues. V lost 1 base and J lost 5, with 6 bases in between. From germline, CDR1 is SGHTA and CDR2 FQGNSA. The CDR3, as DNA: TGTGCCAGCAGCTTAGAGCGTTATCAGCCCCAGCATTTT. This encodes CASSLERYQPQHF.

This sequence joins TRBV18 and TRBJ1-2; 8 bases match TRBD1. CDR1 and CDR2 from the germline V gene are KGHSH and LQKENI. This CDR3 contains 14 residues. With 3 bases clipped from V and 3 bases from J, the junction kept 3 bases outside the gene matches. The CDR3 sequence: CASSPVQGDYGYTF. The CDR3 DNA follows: TGTGCCAGCTCACCGGTACAGGGGGACTATGGCTACACCTTC.

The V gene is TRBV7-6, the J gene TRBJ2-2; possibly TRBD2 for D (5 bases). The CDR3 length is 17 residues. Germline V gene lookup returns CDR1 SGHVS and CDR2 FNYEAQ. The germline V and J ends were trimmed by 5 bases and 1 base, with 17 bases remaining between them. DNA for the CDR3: TGTGCCAGCAGCGCAACGGGATCTGTTTGGAACACCGGGGAGCTGTTTTTT. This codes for CASSATGSVWNTGELFF.

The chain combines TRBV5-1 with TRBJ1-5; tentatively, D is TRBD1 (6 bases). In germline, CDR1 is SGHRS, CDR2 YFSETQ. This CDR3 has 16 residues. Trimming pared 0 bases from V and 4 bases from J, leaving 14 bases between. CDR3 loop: CASSLDGQRENQPQHF. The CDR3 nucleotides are TGCGCCAGCAGCTTGGATGGACAGCGGGAGAATCAGCCCCAGCATTTT.

CDR3 DNA: TGTGCCAGCAGCGTAGGGCCGGGGGGGCTGGAGACCCAGTACTTC. It yields the protein CASSVGPGGLETQYF. The chain recombines TRBV9 with TRBJ2-5, with TRBD2 identical over 8 bases. Germline V gives CDR1 SGDLS, CDR2 YYNGEE. This CDR3 comprises 15 residues. V shed 0 bases and J 5 bases; nucleotides not matched to a gene: 6.

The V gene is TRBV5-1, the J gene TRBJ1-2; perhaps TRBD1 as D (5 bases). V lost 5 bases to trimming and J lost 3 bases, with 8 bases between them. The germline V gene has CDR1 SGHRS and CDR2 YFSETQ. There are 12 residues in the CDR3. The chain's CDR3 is CASRVQDYGYTF. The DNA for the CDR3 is TGCGCCAGCAGGGTACAGGACTATGGCTACACCTTC.

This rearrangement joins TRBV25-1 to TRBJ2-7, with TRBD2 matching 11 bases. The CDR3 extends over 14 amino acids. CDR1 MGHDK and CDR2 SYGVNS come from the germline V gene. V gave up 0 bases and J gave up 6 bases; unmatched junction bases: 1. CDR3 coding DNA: TGTGCCAGCAGTGAATATGGACTAGCGGGCGAGCAGTACTTC. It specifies CASSEYGLAGEQYF.